The 20 T cell receptor beta chains below were found in one sample sequenced in a study of low-dose radiotherapy and immunotherapy resistance in tumors. First-strand cDNA relied on TRAV- and TRBV-specific primers spanning alpha and beta chains. Amplification, which lasted roughly 22 PCR cycles, used a constant-region primer and V-primer adapter to amplify TCRs. TCRdb reprocessed the reads via MiXCR and lists one record per CDR3 protein. The data contain over 9,500 distinct CDR3 sequences, about 51% of them seen just once; the ten biggest clones take up approximately 8.8%. Receptors were obtained from a human donor with advanced metastatic prostate, ovarian, gallbladder or colorectal cancer (not recorded which). This table probably holds off-target reads from a library built for another chain.

The table lists this clonotype with a few counts. The chain carries TRBV12-3 or TRBV12-4 and TRBJ2-7, with unresolved D. The CDR3 loop spans 14 amino acids. The germline V and J ends were trimmed by 3 bases and 0 bases, with 9 bases remaining between them. In DNA form, the CDR3 reads TGTGCCAGCAGTTTTGTATTAAGCTCCTACGAGCAGTACTTC. Protein product: CASSFVLSSYEQYF.

The CDR3 DNA sequence: TGCGCCAGCAGCTCGGGACAGAGAAACACTGAAGCTTTCTTT. Amino acids: CASSSGQRNTEAFF. This chain links TRBV5-1 with TRBJ1-1; 7 nucleotides match TRBD1. This CDR3 comprises 14 residues. V shed 3 bases, J shed 2 bases, and the junction held 4 bases outside the gene matches. The germline gives CDR1 SGHRS, CDR2 YFSETQ.

This clonotype was recorded a few times. CDR3 in amino acids: CASSSTLSGNTIYF. CDR3 DNA sequence: TGTGCCAGCAGTTCAACACTGTCTGGAAACACCATATATTTT. The J gene is TRBJ1-3, the V gene TRBV28; D ambiguous. The germline CDR1 and CDR2 sequences are MDHEN and SYDVKM. Trimming pared 4 bases from V and 1 base from J, leaving 8 bases between. The CDR3 has 14 amino acids.

The chain carries TRBV28 and TRBJ1-2; a possible D gene is TRBD1 (5 bases). The V gene lost 5 bases and the J gene lost 8 bases, with 15 bases spanning the gap. The CDR3 covers 13 residues. Germline CDR1 is MDHEN and CDR2 is SYDVKM. The CDR3 nucleotides read TGTGCCAGCAGTACCTGGACCCGGGGGGGCTACACCTTC. Residues: CASSTWTRGGYTF.

This clonotype was counted between two and nine times. This rearrangement joins TRBV5-6 to TRBJ2-7, with D perhaps given as TRBD1 or TRBD2 (5 bases each). The germline V gene has CDR1 SGHDT and CDR2 YYEEEE. The germline V and J ends were trimmed by 4 bases and 1 base, with 15 bases remaining between them. The length of the CDR3 is 15 residues. CDR3 protein: CASSTNRDGSYEQYF. The CDR3 DNA sequence: TGTGCCAGCAGCACTAACCGGGACGGATCCTACGAGCAGTACTTC.

J is TRBJ2-7 and V is TRBV6-6, with TRBD2 matching 7 bases. Germline CDR1 reads MNHNY; CDR2 reads SVGAGI (reference sequence). V dropped 2 bases and J dropped 2; count of bases not matched to a gene: 3. The CDR3 sequence is 14 residues long. CDR3 region: CASSYQRGAYEQYF. DNA of the CDR3: TGTGCCAGCAGTTACCAGCGGGGCGCCTACGAGCAGTACTTC.

The rearrangement joins TRBV10-3 to TRBJ1-5; 8 bases are a match to TRBD1. J lost 2 bases, V lost 7 bases, and 4 bases had no gene match. Germline V gene sequence: CDR1 ENHRY, CDR2 SYGVKD. This CDR3 is 14 amino acids long. This CDR3 is CAIKGQGRNQPQHF. The CDR3 DNA is TGTGCCATCAAAGGACAGGGTCGCAATCAGCCCCAGCATTTT.

The chain is built from TRBV28 and TRBJ1-1; D not certain. The CDR3 length is 11 residues. Per germline, CDR1 MDHEN and CDR2 SYDVKM. V was pared by 11 bases and J by 2 bases, with 9 bases between. CDR3: CAARLNTEAFF. Written as DNA, the CDR3 is TGTGCCGCTCGATTAAACACTGAAGCTTTCTTT.

The CDR3: CASSQTVSYEQYF. CDR3 DNA sequence: TGCGCCAGCAGTCAGACAGTCTCCTACGAGCAGTACTTC. The chain employs TRBV5-1 and TRBJ2-7; the D gene is possibly TRBD1 (5 bases). This CDR3 comprises 13 residues. Germline V gene data show CDR1 as SGHRS and CDR2 as YFSETQ. Trimming removed 5 bases at V and 0 bases at J, with 9 bases between.

This chain uses TRBV12-3 or TRBV12-4 with TRBJ2-2; the D is unclear. The germline V and J ends were trimmed by 6 bases and 1 base, with 15 bases remaining between them. The CDR3 runs 16 residues. This CDR3 is CASSPGPTMNTGELFF. The CDR3 region has the DNA TGTGCCAGCAGCCCTGGACCTACCATGAACACCGGGGAGCTGTTTTTT.

As DNA, the CDR3 is TGTGCCAGTAGTATGGGGGTCCCCAATCAGCCCCAGCATTTT. Protein sequence: CASSMGVPNQPQHF. The rearrangement links TRBV19 to TRBJ1-5; D is possibly TRBD1 (5 bases). This CDR3 contains 14 residues. V lost 3 bases and J lost 3, with 9 bases in between. The germline gives CDR1 LNHDA, CDR2 SQIVND (reference sequence).

CDR3 in amino acids: CASSRQGSGELFF. The CDR3 region has the DNA TGTGCCAGCAGTAGACAGGGGTCCGGGGAGCTGTTTTTT. This sequence joins TRBV6-1 and TRBJ2-2, with 8 bases lining up with TRBD1. The CDR3 loop spans 13 amino acids. J gave up 6 bases and V 5 bases, and 2 bases lay outside the gene matches. In germline, CDR1 is MNHNS, CDR2 SASEGT.

The chain recombines TRBV14 with TRBJ2-2; 7 bases map to TRBD2. The V and J ends lost 2 bases and 6 bases, in that order; junction bases with no gene match: 3. Per the germline V gene, CDR1 is SGHDN and CDR2 is FVKESK. The CDR3 covers 14 residues. CDR3 amino acids: CASSQFGGAGELFF. In DNA, the CDR3 is TGTGCCAGCAGCCAATTTGGGGGGGCCGGGGAGCTGTTTTTT.

The chain joins TRBV7-2 to TRBJ2-1; weak D call: TRBD2 (6 bases). CDR1 is SGHTA and CDR2 is FQGNSA in the germline V gene. Trimming took off 5 bases at V and 5 bases at J, with 16 bases between the two ends. This CDR3 comprises 15 residues. Written as DNA, the CDR3 is TGTGCCAGCAGCCAAAGGCCCGGGACTGACAATGAGCAGTTCTTC. Encoded protein: CASSQRPGTDNEQFF.

This clonotype was seen more than once but under ten times. The rearrangement uses TRBV5-1 and TRBJ2-2; D not resolved. CDR1 is SGHRS and CDR2 is YFSETQ in the germline V gene. The CDR3 length is 15 residues. V dropped 0 bases and J dropped 2 bases, with 8 bases sitting between them. CDR3 DNA: TGCGCCAGCAGCTTGGGGTCAGCTAACACCGGGGAGCTGTTTTTT. Translated, it gives CASSLGSANTGELFF.

In this sample, this clonotype turned up a few times. V is TRBV19 and J is TRBJ1-5; the D gene is possibly TRBD1 (5 bases). V gave up 4 bases and J gave up 4 bases, with 8 bases separating them. This CDR3 contains 13 residues. CDR1 LNHDA and CDR2 SQIVND come from the germline V gene (reference sequence). CDR3 residues: CASSKQGNQPQHF. The CDR3, as DNA: TGTGCCAGTAGTAAGCAGGGTAATCAGCCCCAGCATTTT.

This clonotype was seen a few times. The J gene is TRBJ2-7, the V gene TRBV5-1, with 12 bases aligning to TRBD1. This CDR3 has 16 residues. The junction had 9 bases not matched to a gene; V was cut back by 3 bases and J by 5 bases. The germline gives CDR1 SGHRS, CDR2 YFSETQ. The CDR3 DNA sequence: TGCGCCAGCAGCTCCCCACCGGGACAGGGGGCCCACGAGCAGTACTTC. This encodes CASSSPPGQGAHEQYF.

Only a few counts were recorded for this clonotype. The DNA for the CDR3 is TGTGCCACCCATAGGGGCACCGGGGAGCTGTTTTTT. Its protein product is CATHRGTGELFF. V is TRBV28 and J is TRBJ2-2; D may be TRBD1 (5 bases). In germline, CDR1 is MDHEN, CDR2 SYDVKM. The V gene lost 10 bases and the J gene lost 4 bases, with 10 bases spanning the gap. CDR3 length: 12 amino acids.

The chain combines TRBV14 with TRBJ2-1; the D is unclear. Germline lookup yields CDR1 SGHDN and CDR2 FVKESK. V was shortened by 0 bases and J by 0 bases, with 18 bases between the two germline ends. This CDR3 contains 19 residues. CDR3 loop: CASSQDSASGRSSYNEQFF. The DNA of the CDR3 is TGTGCCAGCAGCCAAGATTCCGCTTCGGGCAGAAGCTCCTACAATGAGCAGTTCTTC.

CDR3 region: CAISDPDRGGRTNNSPLHF. In nucleotides, the CDR3 is TGTGCCATCAGTGACCCGGACAGGGGGGGCCGGACCAATAATTCACCCCTCCACTTT. The V and J genes are TRBV10-3 and TRBJ1-6; 10 bases fit TRBD1. Trimming took 3 bases from V and 5 from J; bases not matched to a gene: 13. The germline V gene encodes CDR1 ENHRY and CDR2 SYGVKD. CDR3 size: 19 residues.